This TCR beta chain was retrieved from a study of T cell responses to AZD1222 COVID-19 vaccine (dated by TCRdb to about 2021). With respect to the entire study: AZD1222 recipients given second doses at about 4 weeks or at about 12 weeks were pooled, since spike-specific TCR depth and breadth were not found to differ between the two schedules. A total of approximately 250 trial participants underwent TCR sequencing, of whom about 210 had received two doses of AZD1222 and around 25 had received two doses of the MenACWY control vaccine. Trial participants were enrolled by age into subgroups of 18-55, 56-69 and 70-plus years, and around 150, 29 and 61 TCR-sequenced participants, respectively, were included in these subgroups. Broader findings and caveats from the paper: Only six AZD1222 recipients were SARS-CoV-2 seropositive at baseline, limiting conclusions about previously exposed vaccinees. Vaccine-associated CD4 TCRs spanned the whole spike protein, with dominant responses in regions 160-218 and 743-854. Reportedly, almost half of the unique spike-specific TCRs recognized epitopes lying outside the regions that are mutated in the B.1.351 and B.1.1.7 variants. In the small 56-69-year group, the increase in depth fell short of significance, most likely because of low power. Most participants were white British and females outnumbered males, and the authors suggested that clonal diversity may have been underestimated. Spike-specific TCR breadth and depth rose significantly after two AZD1222 doses compared with day 0 and with MenACWY recipients. Because no day 14 peak-response samples were available, repertoires were characterized only after the peak T cell response.

The CDR3 regions of human TCRbeta chains were subjected to immunosequencing. Turning to the authors' computational methods: Repertoire TCRs were checked for matches against a reference library of SARS-CoV-2-specific TCRs that had been generated using the MIRA antigen-specificity platform. Breadth was defined as the fraction of unique TCRs that were SARS-CoV-2-associated, and depth was defined as the fraction of total T cells that were SARS-CoV-2-associated. Using the MIRA data, each spike-specific TCR was assigned both to the spike region to which the TCR was reactive and to a CD4 or CD8 class. Log10-transformed breadth and depth values were compared by one-way ANOVA with Sidak's multiple comparisons tests. TCRdb provides this immuneACCESS table in a form limited to in-frame rearrangements. Some clones are lacking; in checked studies, under half of them reflect an unresolved V gene, and why the rest are absent is not known. V and J calls and clone size come straight from that table; D and trimming were deduced from the DNA. Present in this sample are some 150,000 clones, more than 85% of which were seen just once. The ten largest make up over 0.7% of the sample.

From the cysteine up to the phenylalanine, the CDR3 has a length of 19 residues. The sequence is cut down to CDR3 DNA, 57 bases in frame from base 1. CDR1 and CDR2, per the germline V gene, are SGDLS and YYNGEE. A distance of 28 bases separates the germline ends of V and J, which lose 1 base and 8 bases respectively. The time point label, as the study defines it: baseline before first vaccination. The vaccinee samples were drawn from two UK trials, COV001 and COV002, one of which was a single-blind randomized controlled phase 2/3 trial testing AZD1222 (ChAdOx1 nCoV-19) in healthy adults. For TCRbeta chain sequencing, PBMC samples from trial participants were taken at day 0 and at day 28 after the second dose. Notes on this clone: No cognate antigen has been identified for it. There are no base qualities to consult, and no much larger clone falls within one base.

The chain joins TRBV9 to TRBJ2-1; the D gene could be either TRBD1 or TRBD2, each agreeing at 5 bases. This TCR came from an adult in good health. The specimen was peripheral blood, collected on day 0 of AZD1222 vaccination. In nucleotides, the sequence is TGTGCCAGCAGCGTACGTCCTTCTACCGGGACCCAGGAGTCCTATGAGCAGTTCTTC. It encodes CASSVRPSTGTQESYEQFF.